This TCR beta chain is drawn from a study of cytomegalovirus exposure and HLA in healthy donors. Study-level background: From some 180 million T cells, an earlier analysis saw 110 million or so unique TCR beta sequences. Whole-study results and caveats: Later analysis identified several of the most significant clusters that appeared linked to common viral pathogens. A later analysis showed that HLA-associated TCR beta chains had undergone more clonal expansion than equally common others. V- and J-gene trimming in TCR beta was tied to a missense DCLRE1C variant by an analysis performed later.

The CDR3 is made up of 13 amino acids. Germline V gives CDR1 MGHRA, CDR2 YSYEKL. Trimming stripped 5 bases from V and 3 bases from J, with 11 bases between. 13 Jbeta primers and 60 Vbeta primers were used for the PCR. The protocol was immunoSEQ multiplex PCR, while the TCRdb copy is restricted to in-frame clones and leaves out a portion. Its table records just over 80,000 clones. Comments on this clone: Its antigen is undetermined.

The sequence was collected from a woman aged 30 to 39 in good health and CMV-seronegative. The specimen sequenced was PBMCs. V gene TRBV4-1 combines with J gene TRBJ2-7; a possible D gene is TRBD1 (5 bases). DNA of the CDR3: TGCGCCAGCAGCTTAGACAGCTTCTACGAGCAGTACTTC. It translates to CASSLDSFYEQYF.